The 5 T cell receptor beta chains below all came from one sample that was sequenced in a study of beta chain features in type 1 diabetes. The antigens of these receptors remain unknown. All of the isolated RNA was reverse transcribed, so expressed TCRB transcripts were sequenced. Method: immunoSEQ multiplex PCR; TCRdb's copy keeps in-frame clones and lacks some. In the table there are approximately 250,000 clones, roughly a tenth of which are singletons. Study results and limitations: TCRB CDR3 length was moderately but significantly reduced in all four CD4+ subsets of Type 1 diabetes patients.

The sample consisted of naive CD4+ T cells from blood. These receptor sequences come from a man aged 25 to 40 with type 1 diabetes.

This chain uses TRBV29-1 with TRBJ2-2; no clear D gene. Looked up from germline, CDR1 is SQVTM and CDR2 is ANQGSEA. This CDR3 contains 13 residues. V dropped 4 bases and J dropped 6 bases, with 12 bases sitting between them. Here the CDR3 DNA reads TGCAGCGTTGCGGTGCCCGGTCCCGGGGAGCTGTTTTTT. It specifies CSVAVPGPGELFF.

This clone occurred a few times. The chain couples TRBV13 to TRBJ2-6; D call uncertain. The germline V and J ends were trimmed by 1 base and 0 bases, with 10 bases remaining between them. This CDR3 comprises 17 residues. The germline gives CDR1 PRHDT, CDR2 FYEKMQ (reference sequence). CDR3 region: CASSLVNQASGANVLTF. CDR3 nucleotide sequence: TGTGCCAGCAGCTTAGTGAACCAAGCCTCTGGGGCCAACGTCCTGACTTTC.

This chain links TRBV29-1 with TRBJ2-7, with 7 nucleotides matching TRBD2. The CDR3 is made up of 13 amino acids. The germline gives CDR1 SQVTM, CDR2 ANQGSEA. V lost 3 bases and J lost 9; bases outside the gene matches: 11. The CDR3 DNA reads as TGCAGCGTTGAGTTAGCGGGCCCATCGGGGCAGTACTTC. This translates into CSVELAGPSGQYF.

V is TRBV27 and J is TRBJ1-6, with D tentatively TRBD1 (6 bases). Germline CDR1 reads MNHEY; CDR2 reads SMNVEV (reference sequence). Between the trimmed V and J ends, which lost 2 bases and 3 bases, there was a span of 11 bases. The CDR3 runs to 16 residues. CDR3 sequence: CASSLRGQLYNSPLHF. Written as DNA, the CDR3 is TGTGCCAGCAGTTTAAGAGGACAGCTCTATAATTCACCCCTCCACTTT.

In its sample, this clone was seen a few times. The chain employs TRBV9 and TRBJ1-2; 9 bases are shared with TRBD1. This CDR3 spans 15 amino acids. With 3 bases clipped from V and 2 bases from J, the junction kept 5 bases outside the gene matches. Germline lookup yields CDR1 SGDLS and CDR2 YYNGEE. CDR3 in amino acids: CASSEGQGPNYGYTF. CDR3 sequence (DNA): TGTGCCAGCAGCGAGGGACAGGGACCAAACTATGGCTACACCTTC.